This T cell receptor (beta chain) was profiled in a study of cytomegalovirus exposure and HLA in healthy donors. Per the germline V gene, CDR1 is SGHTA and CDR2 is FQGNSA. The CDR3 loop spans 12 amino acids. V dropped 4 bases and J dropped 6 bases, with 10 bases sitting between them. The PCR was carried out with 60 Vbeta primers and 13 Jbeta primers. The authors' processing: Later, 80 million or so unique TCR beta chains were counted in an analysis, and 10 million to 12 million of them were shared. Profiling relied on immunoSEQ multiplex PCR, and the TCRdb table lists in-frame clones only, not all of them. The DNA was the basis for D and trimming; V, J and clone size are from that table. The data contain over 50,000 clones, 75% to 85% of them singletons. Findings and limits, study-wide: In a later analysis, TCR beta V- and J-gene trimming showed a link to a missense DCLRE1C variant. Another analysis was done later, and it associated approximately 15,000 TCR beta sequences with HLA alleles at 0.05 false discovery rate.

As concerns this clone: Its antigen remains unknown.

Donors counted as nominally healthy when sampled, yet unrecorded immune exposures were likely. The TCR comes from a man over 45 in good health and CMV-seropositive. The V gene is TRBV7-2, the J gene TRBJ2-7; D unresolved. Sequenced material: PBMCs. CDR3 loop: CASSSPGFEQYF. The CDR3 DNA reads TGTGCCAGCAGCTCCCCAGGTTTCGAGCAGTACTTC.